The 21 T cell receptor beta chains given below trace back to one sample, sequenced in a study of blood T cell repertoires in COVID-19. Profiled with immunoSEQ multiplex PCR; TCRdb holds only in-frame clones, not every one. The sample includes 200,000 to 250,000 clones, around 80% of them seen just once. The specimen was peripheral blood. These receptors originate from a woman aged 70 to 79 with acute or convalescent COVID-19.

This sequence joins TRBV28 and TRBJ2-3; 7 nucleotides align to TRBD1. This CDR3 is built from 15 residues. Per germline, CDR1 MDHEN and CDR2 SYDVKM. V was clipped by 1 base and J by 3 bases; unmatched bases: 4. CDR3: CASSLFRGTTDTQYF. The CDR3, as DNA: TGTGCCAGCAGTTTATTCAGGGGGACGACAGATACGCAGTATTTT.

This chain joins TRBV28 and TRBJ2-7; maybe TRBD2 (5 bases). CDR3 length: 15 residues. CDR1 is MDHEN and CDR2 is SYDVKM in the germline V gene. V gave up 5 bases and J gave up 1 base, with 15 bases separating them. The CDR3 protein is CASSRQEGLSYEQYF. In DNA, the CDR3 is TGTGCCAGCAGTCGCCAGGAAGGACTTTCCTACGAGCAGTACTTC.

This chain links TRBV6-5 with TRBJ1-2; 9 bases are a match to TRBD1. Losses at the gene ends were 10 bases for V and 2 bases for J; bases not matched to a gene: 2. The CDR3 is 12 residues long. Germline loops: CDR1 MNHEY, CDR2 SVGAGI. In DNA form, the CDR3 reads TGTGCCACCGGACAGGGGAACTATGGCTACACCTTC. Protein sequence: CATGQGNYGYTF.

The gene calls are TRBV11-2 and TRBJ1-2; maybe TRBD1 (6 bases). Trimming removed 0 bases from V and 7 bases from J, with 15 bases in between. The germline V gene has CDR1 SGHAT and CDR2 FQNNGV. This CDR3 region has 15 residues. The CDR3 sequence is CASSLDRGGSGGYTF. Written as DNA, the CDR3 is TGTGCCAGCAGCTTAGATAGGGGGGGCTCGGGTGGCTACACCTTC. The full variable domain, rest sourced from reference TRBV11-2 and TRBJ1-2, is EAGVAQSPRYKIIEKRQSVAFWCNPISGHATLYWYQQILGQGPKLLIQFQNNGVVDDSQLPKDRFSAERLKGVDSTLKIQPAKLEDSAVYLCASSLDRGGSGGYTFGSGTRLTVV.

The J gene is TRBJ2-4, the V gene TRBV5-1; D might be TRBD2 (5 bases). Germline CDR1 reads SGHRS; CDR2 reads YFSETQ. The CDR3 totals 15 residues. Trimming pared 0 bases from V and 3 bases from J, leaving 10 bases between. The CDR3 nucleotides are TGCGCCAGCAGCTTGGATTGGGGAGACAAAAACATTCAGTACTTC. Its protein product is CASSLDWGDKNIQYF.

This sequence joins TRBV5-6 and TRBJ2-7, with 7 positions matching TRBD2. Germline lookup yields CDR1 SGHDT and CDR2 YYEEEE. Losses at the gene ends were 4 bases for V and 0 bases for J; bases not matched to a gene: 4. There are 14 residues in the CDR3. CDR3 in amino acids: CASSVSGNSYEQYF. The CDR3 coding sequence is TGTGCCAGCAGCGTAAGCGGGAACTCCTACGAGCAGTACTTC.

The CDR3 reads CASSLAGATNEKLFF. CDR3 coding DNA: TGTGCCAGCAGTTTGGCAGGGGCAACTAATGAAAAACTGTTTTTT. The gene calls are TRBV28 and TRBJ1-4; D may be TRBD1 (6 bases). Germline CDR1 reads MDHEN; CDR2 reads SYDVKM. The ends were cut back, 3 bases at V and 0 bases at J, with 8 bases in the middle. This CDR3 contains 15 residues.

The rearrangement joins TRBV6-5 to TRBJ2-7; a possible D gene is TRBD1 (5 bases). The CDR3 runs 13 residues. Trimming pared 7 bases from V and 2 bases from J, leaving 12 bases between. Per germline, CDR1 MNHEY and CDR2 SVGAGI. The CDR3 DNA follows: TGTGCCAGCACCTCGGACACCACCTACGAGCAGTACTTC. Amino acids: CASTSDTTYEQYF.

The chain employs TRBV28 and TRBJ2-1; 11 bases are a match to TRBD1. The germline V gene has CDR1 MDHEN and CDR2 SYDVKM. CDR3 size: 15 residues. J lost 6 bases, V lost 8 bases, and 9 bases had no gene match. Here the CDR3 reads CASCSLGTGGNEQFF. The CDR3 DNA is TGTGCCAGCTGCTCCCTAGGGACAGGGGGCAATGAGCAGTTCTTC.

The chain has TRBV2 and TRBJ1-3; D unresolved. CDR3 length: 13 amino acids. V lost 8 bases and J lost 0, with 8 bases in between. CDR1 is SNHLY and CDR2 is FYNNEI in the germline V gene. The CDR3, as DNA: TGTGCCAGCTTTACGAGCTCTGGAAACACCATATATTTT. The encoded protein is CASFTSSGNTIYF.

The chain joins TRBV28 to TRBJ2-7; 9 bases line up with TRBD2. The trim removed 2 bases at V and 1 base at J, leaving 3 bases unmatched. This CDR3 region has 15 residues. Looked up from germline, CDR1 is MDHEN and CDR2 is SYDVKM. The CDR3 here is CASSLSLAGSYEQYF. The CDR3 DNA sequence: TGTGCCAGCAGTTTAAGCCTAGCGGGATCCTACGAGCAGTACTTC.

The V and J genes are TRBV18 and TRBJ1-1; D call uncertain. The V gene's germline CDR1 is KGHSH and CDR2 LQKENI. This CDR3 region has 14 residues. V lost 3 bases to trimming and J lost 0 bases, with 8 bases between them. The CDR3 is CASSPRNLNTEAFF. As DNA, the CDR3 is TGTGCCAGCTCACCCCGCAACTTGAACACTGAAGCTTTCTTT.

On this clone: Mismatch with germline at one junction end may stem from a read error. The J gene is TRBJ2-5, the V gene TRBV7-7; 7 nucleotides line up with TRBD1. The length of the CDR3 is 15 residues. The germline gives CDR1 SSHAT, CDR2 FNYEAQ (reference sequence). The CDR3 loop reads CASSSMTGNQETQYF. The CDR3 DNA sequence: TGTGCTAGCAGCTCCATGACAGGGAACCAAGAGACCCAGTACTTC. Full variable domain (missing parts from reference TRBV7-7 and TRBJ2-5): GAGVSQSPRYKVTKRGQDVTLRCDPISSHATLYWYQQALGQGPEFLTYFNYEAQPDKSGLPSDRFSAERPEGSISTLTIQRTEQRDSAMYRCASSSMTGNQETQYFGPGTRLLVL.

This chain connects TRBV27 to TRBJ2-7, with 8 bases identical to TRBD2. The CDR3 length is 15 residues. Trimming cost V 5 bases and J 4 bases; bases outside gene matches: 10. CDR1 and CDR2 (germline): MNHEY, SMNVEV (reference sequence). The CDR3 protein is CASSQAGVLVYEQYF. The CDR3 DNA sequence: TGTGCCAGCAGTCAAGCGGGAGTTTTAGTTTACGAGCAGTACTTC.

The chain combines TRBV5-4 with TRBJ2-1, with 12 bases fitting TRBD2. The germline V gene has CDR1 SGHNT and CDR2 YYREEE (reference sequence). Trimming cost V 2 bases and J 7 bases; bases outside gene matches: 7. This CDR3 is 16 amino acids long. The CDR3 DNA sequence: TGTGCCAGCAGCTTCCGGTCACTAGCGGGAGGAAATGAGCAGTTCTTC. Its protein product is CASSFRSLAGGNEQFF.

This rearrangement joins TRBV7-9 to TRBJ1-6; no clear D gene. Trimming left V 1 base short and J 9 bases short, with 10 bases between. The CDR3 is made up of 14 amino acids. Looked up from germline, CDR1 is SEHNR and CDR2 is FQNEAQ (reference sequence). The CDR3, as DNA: TGTGCCAGCAGCTTAGGGGAGTTATCTTCACCCCTCCACTTT. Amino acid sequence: CASSLGELSSPLHF.

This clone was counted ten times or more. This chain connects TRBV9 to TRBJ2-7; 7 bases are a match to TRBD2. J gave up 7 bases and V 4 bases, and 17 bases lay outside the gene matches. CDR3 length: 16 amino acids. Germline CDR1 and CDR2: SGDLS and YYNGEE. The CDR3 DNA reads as TGTGCCAGCAGCATCACCCTAGCGGAGCCCCCTGGGGAGCAGTACTTC. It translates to CASSITLAEPPGEQYF.

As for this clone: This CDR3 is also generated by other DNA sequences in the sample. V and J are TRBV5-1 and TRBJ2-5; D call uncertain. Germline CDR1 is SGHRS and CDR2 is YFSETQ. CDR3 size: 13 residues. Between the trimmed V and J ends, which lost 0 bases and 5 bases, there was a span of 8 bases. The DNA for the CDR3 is TGCGCCAGCAGCTTGGGATCCGGGGAGACCCAGTACTTC. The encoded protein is CASSLGSGETQYF. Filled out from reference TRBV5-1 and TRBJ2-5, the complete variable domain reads KAGVTQTPRYLIKTRGQQVTLSCSPISGHRSVSWYQQTPGQGLQFLFEYFSETQRNKGNFPGRFSGRQFSNSRSEMNVSTLELGDSALYLCASSLGSGETQYFGPGTRLLVL.

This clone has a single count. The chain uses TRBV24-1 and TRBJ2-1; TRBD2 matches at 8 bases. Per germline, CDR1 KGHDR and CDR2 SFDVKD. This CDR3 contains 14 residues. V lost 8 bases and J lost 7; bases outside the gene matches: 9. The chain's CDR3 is CATTSSGSMNEQFF. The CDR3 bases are TGTGCCACCACTTCGAGCGGGAGTATGAATGAGCAGTTCTTC.

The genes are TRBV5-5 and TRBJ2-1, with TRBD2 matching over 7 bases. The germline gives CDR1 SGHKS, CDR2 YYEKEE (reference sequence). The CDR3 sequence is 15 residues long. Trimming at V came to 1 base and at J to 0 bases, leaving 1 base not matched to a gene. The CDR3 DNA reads TGTGCCAGCAGCTTGAGCGGGACCTCCTACAATGAGCAGTTCTTC. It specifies CASSLSGTSYNEQFF.

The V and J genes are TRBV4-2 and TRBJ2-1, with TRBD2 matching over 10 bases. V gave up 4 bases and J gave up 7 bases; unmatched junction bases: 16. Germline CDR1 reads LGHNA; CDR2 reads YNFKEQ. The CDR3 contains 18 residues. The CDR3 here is CASSPRTGSGRAGNEQFF. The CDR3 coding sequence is TGTGCCAGCAGCCCCCGGACAGGGAGCGGGAGGGCCGGGAATGAGCAGTTCTTC.